The rows below give T cell receptor beta chains drawn from one sample of a study of shared T cell receptors in the human thymus. Profiling relied on immunoSEQ multiplex PCR, and the TCRdb table lists in-frame clones only, not all of them. The table has about 380,000 clones, more than 85% seen once; the top ten hold 0.015% to 0.025%. Input material: thymocytes. These receptors originate from a human donor. CDR3s include the opening cysteine and the closing phenylalanine or tryptophan. A D gene is named only where the DNA matches it firmly. Expanded clones are given a class, and other clones once, few, many or no size at all.

abundance,v_gene,d_gene,j_gene,CDR3nt,CDR3aa
.,TRBV15,TRBD2,TRBJ2-7,TGTGCCACCAGCAGATCGGCTAGCGGGAGGAAGGACGAGCAGTACTTC,CATSRSASGRKDEQYF
.,TRBV7-2,.,TRBJ2-5,TGTGCCAGCAGCCTTAGGAGGCCGGAAGAGACCCAGTACTTC,CASSLRRPEETQYF
.,TRBV28,.,TRBJ2-3,TGTGCCAGCAGTTTAGTAGCTAGCACAGATACGCAGTATTTT,CASSLVASTDTQYF
.,TRBV7-8,TRBD1,TRBJ1-2,TGTGCCAGCAGCCCCCACAGGGGGCAGGGCTATGGCTACACCTTC,CASSPHRGQGYGYTF
.,TRBV7-6,.,TRBJ2-7,TGTGCCAGCAGCTCACTTCGACCAGGGACCCCTTCCTACGAGCAGTACTTC,CASSSLRPGTPSYEQYF
.,TRBV29-1,TRBD2,TRBJ2-4,TGCAGCGTGACTAGCGGGGTAGCCAAAAACATTCAGTACTTC,CSVTSGVAKNIQYF
.,TRBV4-3,.,TRBJ2-7,TGCGCCAGCAGCCAGTTAATACAGGGTAGCGAGCAGTACTTC,CASSQLIQGSEQYF
.,TRBV7-2,.,TRBJ2-2,TGTGCCAGCAGCTTAAGAGGGTTGAACACCGGGGAGCTGTTTTTT,CASSLRGLNTGELFF
.,TRBV28,.,TRBJ2-7,TGTGCCAGCAGTTTTGAAGGGTTTCGGGGGAAGCAGTACTTC,CASSFEGFRGKQYF
.,TRBV7-2,.,TRBJ2-3,TGTGCCAGCAGCTTAGTGGCGGGTTCCCGGGCAGATACGCAGTATTTT,CASSLVAGSRADTQYF
.,TRBV4-1,TRBD2,TRBJ2-6,TGCGCCAGCAGCCAAGATCGTTCGGCGGGAGCTTTGGGTGGGGCCAACGTCCTGACTTTC,CASSQDRSAGALGGANVLTF
.,TRBV20-1,.,TRBJ2-7,TGCAGTGCTACCCAGGGGTACGAGCAGTACTTC,CSATQGYEQYF
.,TRBV7-2,.,TRBJ1-2,TGTGCCAGCAGCTCCCGAACCTGGACCGTTTATGATGGCTACACCTTC,CASSSRTWTVYDGYTF
.,TRBV28,TRBD1,TRBJ2-2,TGTGCCAGCAGTTCTCCCCTCAGGGGGCAGTACACCGGGGAGCTGTTTTTT,CASSSPLRGQYTGELFF
.,TRBV4-1,.,TRBJ2-1,TGCGCCAGCAGCCATCCCGGCAGGGGGGACAATGAGCAGTTCTTC,CASSHPGRGDNEQFF
.,TRBV7-6,TRBD1,TRBJ2-7,TGTGCCAGCAGCTCGCATATTAGACAGGGGTCTAATGTGCGGGACTACGAGCAGTACTTC,CASSSHIRQGSNVRDYEQYF
.,TRBV9,TRBD1,TRBJ1-2,TGTGCCAGCAGGGGGGACAGAACAGGCTATGGCTACACCTTC,CASRGDRTGYGYTF
.,TRBV2,TRBD2,TRBJ2-1,TGTGCCAGCTTCGCCTTAGCGGGAGGGCCGAGTCGTCTCTACAATGAGCAGTTCTTC,CASFALAGGPSRLYNEQFF
.,TRBV25-1,.,TRBJ2-7,TGTGCCAGCTCGGGACGAGGGGGGTCCTACGAGCAGTACTTC,CASSGRGGSYEQYF
.,TRBV13,TRBD1,TRBJ1-4,TGTGCCAGCAGCTTCGGGACAGGGTCGCGAAAACTGTTTTTT,CASSFGTGSRKLFF
once,TRBV27,.,TRBJ2-7,TGTGCCAGCACGCACTCCAGCCAGGGGAACAATTACGAGCAGTACTTC,CASTHSSQGNNYEQYF
.,TRBV27,.,TRBJ2-1,TGTGCCAGCAGTTCCCCTTGGAAGGAGTTCTTC,CASSSPWKEFF
.,TRBV7-6,.,TRBJ2-5,TGTGCCAGCAGCCCGGGCCCCAGAGAGACCCAGTACTTC,CASSPGPRETQYF
once,TRBV19,.,TRBJ2-1,TGTGCCAGTAGTATTAATCTTAGAGAGAGAGGTTCGAATGAGCAGTTCTTC,CASSINLRERGSNEQFF
.,TRBV15,.,TRBJ1-1,TGTGCCACCAGCAGCCTGGCGACGGCGAACACTGAAGCTTTCTTT,CATSSLATANTEAFF
.,TRBV6-1,.,TRBJ2-4,TGTGCCAGCAGTCGGCCTATAAACATTCAGTACTTC,CASSRPINIQYF
.,TRBV27,.,TRBJ1-6,TGTGCCAGCAGTCCCTGGACCCCGAGCTCCTATAATTCACCCCTCCACTTT,CASSPWTPSSYNSPLHF
.,TRBV10-2,.,TRBJ1-3,TGCGCCAGCAGGGACCAAGTTGGGGGGAGTTCTGGAAACACCATATATTTT,CASRDQVGGSSGNTIYF
.,TRBV5-6,.,TRBJ1-2,TGTGCCAGCAGCCTGGAAGGGGGGGCGCGTCACTATGGCTACACCTTC,CASSLEGGARHYGYTF
.,TRBV27,.,TRBJ2-2,TGTGCCAGCAGTTTTCGAGGCCCCGGGGAGCTGTTTTTT,CASSFRGPGELFF
.,TRBV5-1,TRBD2,TRBJ2-7,TGCGCCAGCAGCATTAGATCGGGGGGGTTATCGAGCTCCTACGAGCAGTACTTC,CASSIRSGGLSSSYEQYF
.,TRBV11-3,TRBD1,TRBJ1-2,TGTGCCGGTCGACCGTTGGGGGGGACAGGGTGCTATGGCTACACCTTC,CAGRPLGGTGCYGYTF